The 2 T cell receptor beta chains reported below all come from one sample, sequenced in a study of shared clonotypes between healthy human individuals. TCRdb's copy holds only in-frame clones and misses some; the assay was immunoSEQ multiplex PCR. The sample lists about a million clones, approximately 77% seen once, with approximately 0.95% in the top ten. Sequenced: memory CD4+ T cells from PBMCs. Subset indicated: CD45RA-negative fraction. Receptors originate from a man younger than 35 in good health. Some clones in this sample may be carry-over from other donors' samples.

The V call is TRBV6-1, the J call TRBJ2-1; D not certain. The V end lost 3 bases, the J end lost 10 bases, and 10 bases lay between the germline ends. The CDR3 totals 12 residues. CDR1 MNHNS and CDR2 SASEGT come from the germline V gene. In DNA, the CDR3 is TGTGCCAGCAGTGATCACCGTCACGAGCAGTTCTTC. Translated: CASSDHRHEQFF.

About this clone itself: Mismatch with germline at one junction end may stem from a read error. The rearrangement joins TRBV18 to TRBJ2-1, with no clear D. Germline values: CDR1 KGHSH, CDR2 LQKENI. CDR3 size: 14 residues. The CDR3 DNA follows: TGTGCCAGCTCCCCACGACGGCCGGTCGCTGAGCAGTTCTTC. As protein: CASSPRRPVAEQFF.